A single T cell receptor beta chain is shown here with its context. What it recognizes is unknown. The CDR3 covers 13 residues. Germline CDR1 SGHRS, CDR2 YFSETQ. The V end lost 4 bases, the J end lost 4 bases, and 11 bases lay between the germline ends. This record comes from a study of shared clonotypes between healthy human individuals. Turning to the study itself: Donors had three CD4 naive, three CD4 memory, two CD8 naive and one CD8 memory plate apiece.

Deep level was the assay's run setting. Libraries were prepared by immunoSEQ multiplex PCR; TCRdb keeps only in-frame clonotypes and omits some of them. The sample consists of about 2.4 million clones, 93% of them appearing once. Study results and caveats: Clonotypes which were not shared had lower generation probabilities than clonotypes that all four donors shared. Rarefaction indicated that sorted-subset sequencing remained incomplete although depth was large.

This TCR derives from a man aged 18 to 35 in good health. Some clones in this sample may be carry-over from other donors' samples. The V call is TRBV5-1, the J call TRBJ1-1; TRBD1 is a possible D gene (5 bases). The sample taken for sequencing was naive CD4+ T cells from PBMCs. The sample's subset: CD45RA+ positively selected. As DNA, the CDR3 is TGCGCCAGCAGCGTGGGGGGGATCACTGAAGCTTTCTTT. Residues: CASSVGGITEAFF.